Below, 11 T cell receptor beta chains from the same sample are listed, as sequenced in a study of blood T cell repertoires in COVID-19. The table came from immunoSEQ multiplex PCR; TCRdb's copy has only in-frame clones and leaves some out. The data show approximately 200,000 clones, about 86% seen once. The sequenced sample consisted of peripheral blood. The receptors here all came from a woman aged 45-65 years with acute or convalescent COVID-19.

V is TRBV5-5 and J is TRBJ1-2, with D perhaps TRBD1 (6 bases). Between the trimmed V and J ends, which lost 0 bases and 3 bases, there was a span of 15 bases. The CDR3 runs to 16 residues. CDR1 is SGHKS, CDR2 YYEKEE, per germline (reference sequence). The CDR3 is CASSLAPAQGYYGYTF. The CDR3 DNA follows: TGTGCCAGCAGCTTGGCTCCGGCACAGGGCTACTATGGCTACACCTTC. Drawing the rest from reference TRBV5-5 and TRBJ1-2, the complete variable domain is DAGVTQSPTHLIKTRGQQVTLRCSPISGHKSVSWYQQVLGQGPQFIFQYYEKEERGRGNFPDRFSARQFPNYSSELNVNALLLGDSALYLCASSLAPAQGYYGYTFGSGTRLTVV.

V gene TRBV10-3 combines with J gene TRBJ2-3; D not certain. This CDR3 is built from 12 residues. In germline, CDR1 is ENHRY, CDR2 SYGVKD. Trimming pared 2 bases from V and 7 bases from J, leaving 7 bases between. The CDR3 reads CAISEEQNTQYF. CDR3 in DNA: TGTGCCATCAGTGAGGAACAGAATACGCAGTATTTT.

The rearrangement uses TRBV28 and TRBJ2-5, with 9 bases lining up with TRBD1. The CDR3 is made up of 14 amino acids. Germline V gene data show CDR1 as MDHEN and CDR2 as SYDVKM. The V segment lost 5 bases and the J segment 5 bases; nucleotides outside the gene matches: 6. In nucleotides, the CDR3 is TGTGCCAGCAGTCCGTGGACAGGGGTCGAGACCCAGTACTTC. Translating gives CASSPWTGVETQYF.

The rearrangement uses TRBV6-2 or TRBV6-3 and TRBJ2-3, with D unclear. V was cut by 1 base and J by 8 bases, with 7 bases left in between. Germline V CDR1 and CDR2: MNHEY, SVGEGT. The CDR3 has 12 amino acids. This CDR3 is CASSYLAGTQYF. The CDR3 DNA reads TGTGCCAGCAGTTACTTAGCTGGTACGCAGTATTTT.

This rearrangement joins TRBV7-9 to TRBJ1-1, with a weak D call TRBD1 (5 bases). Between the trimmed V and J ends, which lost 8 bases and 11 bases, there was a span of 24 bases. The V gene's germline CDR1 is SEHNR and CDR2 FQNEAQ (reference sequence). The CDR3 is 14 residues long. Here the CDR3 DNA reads TGTGCCAGCGCCGCCCTCGGAGGGGCCGAGGGGGCTTTCTTT. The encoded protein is CASAALGGAEGAFF.

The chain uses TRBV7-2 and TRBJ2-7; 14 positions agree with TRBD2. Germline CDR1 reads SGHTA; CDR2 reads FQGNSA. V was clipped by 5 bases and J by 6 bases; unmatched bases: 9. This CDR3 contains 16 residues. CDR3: CASSAGLAGVQGEQYF. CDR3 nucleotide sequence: TGTGCCAGCAGCGCGGGACTAGCGGGAGTTCAGGGCGAGCAGTACTTC.

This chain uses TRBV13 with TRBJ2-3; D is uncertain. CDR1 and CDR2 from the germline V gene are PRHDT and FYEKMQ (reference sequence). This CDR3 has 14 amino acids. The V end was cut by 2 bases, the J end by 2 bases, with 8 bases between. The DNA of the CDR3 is TGTGCCAGCAGCTTACTGGCTTACACAGATACGCAGTATTTT. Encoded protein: CASSLLAYTDTQYF.

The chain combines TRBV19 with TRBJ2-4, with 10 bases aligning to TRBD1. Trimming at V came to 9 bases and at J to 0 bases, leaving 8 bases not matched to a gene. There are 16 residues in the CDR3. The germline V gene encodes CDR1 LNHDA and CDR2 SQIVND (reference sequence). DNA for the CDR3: TGTGCCAGCCTGGGGACAGGGGACAAAGCCAAAAACATTCAGTACTTC. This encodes CASLGTGDKAKNIQYF. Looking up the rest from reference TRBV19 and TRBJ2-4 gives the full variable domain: DGGITQSPKYLFRKEGQNVTLSCEQNLNHDAMYWYRQDPGQGLRLIYYSQIVNDFQKGDIAEGYSVSREKKESFPLTVTSAQKNPTAFYLCASLGTGDKAKNIQYFGAGTRLSVL.

CDR3 sequence: CASSDETGSPEQFF. DNA for the CDR3: TGTGCCAGCAGCGATGAAACAGGCTCACCTGAGCAGTTCTTC. V usage is TRBV13 and J usage is TRBJ2-1; TRBD1 is a possible D gene (5 bases). Germline CDR1 reads PRHDT; CDR2 reads FYEKMQ (reference sequence). This CDR3 contains 14 residues. The ends were cut back, 5 bases at V and 9 bases at J, with 17 bases in the middle.

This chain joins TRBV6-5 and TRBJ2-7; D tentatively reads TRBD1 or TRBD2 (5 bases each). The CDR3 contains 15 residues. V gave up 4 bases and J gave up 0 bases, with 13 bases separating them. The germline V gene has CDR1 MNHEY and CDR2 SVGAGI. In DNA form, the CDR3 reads TGTGCCAGCAGTTCCTCGGGGCTTCTCTCCTACGAGCAGTACTTC. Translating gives CASSSSGLLSYEQYF.

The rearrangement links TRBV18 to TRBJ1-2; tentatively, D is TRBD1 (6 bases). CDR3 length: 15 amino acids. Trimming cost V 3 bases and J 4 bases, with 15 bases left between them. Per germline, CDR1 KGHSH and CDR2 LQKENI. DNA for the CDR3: TGTGCCAGCTCACCCCAGGACAGAATACTCTATGGCTACACCTTC. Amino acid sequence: CASSPQDRILYGYTF.